This TCR beta chain was sequenced in a study of Graves' ophthalmopathy and Graves' hyperthyroidism. The study, taken as a whole, reports: The model's ophthalmopathy progression predictions had approximately 69% sensitivity and 72.22% specificity.

Transcripts of RNA were the source for amplifying TCR beta CDR3 regions. An initial RT-PCR round employing HTBI primers preceded a second-round multiplex PCR. TCRdb independently ran MiXCR on the multiplex PCR reads; one entry per CDR3 protein. The data contain about 590,000 distinct CDR3 sequences, less than 45% of them seen just once; the ten biggest clones take up about 4.2%. This clonotype was seen ten or more times. Antigen specificity is unknown. At one end, the junction sequence differs from germline, possibly due to a read error. The CDR3 spans 15 residues. The sequence came from an adult man with Graves' hyperthyroidism. The sample comprised peripheral blood or thyroid tissue (not recorded which). The gene calls are TRBV12-3 or TRBV12-4 and TRBJ2-7, with TRBD1 identical over 8 bases. The CDR3 loop is CASSLRGQASHEQYF. The CDR3 DNA is TGTGCCAGCAGTTTAAGGGGACAGGCCTCCCACGAGCAGTACTTC.